Following are 28 T cell receptor beta chains from one sample sequenced in a study of Ad26.COV2.S vaccination and SARS-CoV-2 variants. As to treatment: roughly 19 received Ad26.COV2.S at low or high dose, single or two shots; several received placebo; per-sample allocation not given. It was on day 63 after the first vaccine or placebo injection that samples were taken. Assay: immunoSEQ multiplex PCR; the TCRdb copy retains only in-frame clones and omits some. The sample lists 350,000 to 450,000 clones; about four fifths were seen once. The specimen comprised peripheral blood, sampled in a trial of Ad26.COV2.S vaccine versus placebo. These receptors were collected from a person between 18 and 59 years old who received the Ad26.COV2.S COVID-19 vaccine or a placebo.

The chain joins TRBV10-3 to TRBJ2-7; 7 nucleotides line up with TRBD2. V gave up 9 bases and J gave up 1 base; unmatched junction bases: 6. CDR1 is ENHRY, CDR2 SYGVKD, per germline. The CDR3 has 13 amino acids. This chain's CDR3 is CAIWGGVSYEQYF. The CDR3 DNA is TGTGCCATTTGGGGAGGGGTGTCCTACGAGCAGTACTTC.

V is TRBV2 and J is TRBJ2-5, with D perhaps assigned TRBD1 or TRBD2 (7 bases each). The CDR3 loop spans 15 amino acids. The germline V and J ends were trimmed by 4 bases and 5 bases, with 17 bases remaining between them. CDR1 is SNHLY and CDR2 is FYNNEI in the germline V gene. The CDR3 loop is CASSAEQGREETQYF. The DNA for the CDR3 is TGTGCCAGCAGTGCCGAACAGGGGCGGGAGGAGACCCAGTACTTC.

The genes are TRBV6-6 and TRBJ1-2; D gene unclear. Trimming pared 2 bases from V and 7 bases from J, leaving 14 bases between. CDR3 length: 14 residues. In germline, CDR1 is MNHNY, CDR2 SVGAGI (reference sequence). Here the CDR3 reads CASSYNPLAGGYTF. The CDR3 DNA follows: TGTGCCAGCAGTTACAACCCTCTGGCGGGTGGCTACACCTTC.

The chain couples TRBV6-5 to TRBJ2-7, with 8 bases identical to TRBD1. The CDR3 has 12 amino acids. Trimming at V came to 6 bases and at J to 7 bases, leaving 5 bases not matched to a gene. The germline gives CDR1 MNHEY, CDR2 SVGAGI. The CDR3: CASSQGAGEQYF. In nucleotides, the CDR3 is TGTGCCAGCAGCCAGGGGGCAGGGGAGCAGTACTTC.

The chain is built from TRBV7-9 and TRBJ2-7, with a weak D call TRBD2 (5 bases). The V and J ends lost 2 bases and 2 bases respectively, with 19 bases between them. The CDR3 consists of 17 residues. Germline values: CDR1 SEHNR, CDR2 FQNEAQ (reference sequence). The DNA of the CDR3 is TGTGCCAGCAGCTTATCGGCCGGACGGACTTTCCCCTACGAGCAGTACTTC. It encodes CASSLSAGRTFPYEQYF.

V usage is TRBV6-2 or TRBV6-3 and J usage is TRBJ1-1; D is uncertain. The CDR3 is made up of 14 amino acids. The V end lost 0 bases, the J end lost 5 bases, and 10 bases lay between the germline ends. The V gene's germline CDR1 is MNHEY and CDR2 SVGEGT. CDR3: CASSYSSGETEAFF. The CDR3 bases are TGTGCCAGCAGTTACTCGTCTGGGGAGACTGAAGCTTTCTTT.

This clone has just one count. The chain combines TRBV4-1 with TRBJ2-1, with 14 bases matching TRBD2. Trimming took 4 bases from V and 8 from J; bases not matched to a gene: 4. Per germline, CDR1 MGHRA and CDR2 YSYEKL. This CDR3 spans 15 amino acids. For the CDR3, the DNA is TGCGCCAGCAGCCTTGGGACTAGCGGGAGTGATGAGCAGTTCTTC. Amino acid sequence: CASSLGTSGSDEQFF.

The CDR3 nucleotides read TGTGCCAGCAGCTTGGTGCAGGGGCATTACGAGCAGTACTTC. This sequence encodes CASSLVQGHYEQYF. The rearrangement uses TRBV5-8 and TRBJ2-7; D is possibly TRBD1 (6 bases). The CDR3 totals 14 residues. Germline assignment: CDR1 SGHTS and CDR2 YDEGEE. V lost 0 bases and J 4 bases, leaving 11 bases between the germline ends.

The chain joins TRBV5-6 to TRBJ1-2; TRBD1 agrees at 7 bases. The CDR3 loop spans 13 amino acids. Trimming at V came to 4 bases and at J to 2 bases, leaving 2 bases not matched to a gene. Germline V gene sequence: CDR1 SGHDT, CDR2 YYEEEE. The CDR3 DNA reads TGTGCCAGCAGCGCGGACAGGAACTATGGCTACACCTTC. Its translation is CASSADRNYGYTF.

V and J are TRBV7-3 and TRBJ2-7; D is ambiguous. Germline CDR1 is SGHTA and CDR2 is FQGTGA. The CDR3 is 14 amino acids. Trimming pared 7 bases from V and 5 bases from J, leaving 18 bases between. CDR3 in amino acids: CASIIVKTDHEQYF. CDR3 coding DNA: TGTGCCAGCATTATAGTCAAAACGGACCACGAGCAGTACTTC.

V gene TRBV14 combines with J gene TRBJ2-1, with D unresolved. This CDR3 region has 14 residues. Germline V gene lookup returns CDR1 SGHDN and CDR2 FVKESK. V was shortened by 8 bases and J by 8 bases, with 19 bases between the two germline ends. The CDR3 region is CASSSGRPEDEQFF. Written as DNA, the CDR3 is TGTGCCAGCTCCTCCGGGCGACCAGAGGATGAGCAGTTCTTC.

V is TRBV25-1 and J is TRBJ1-2; TRBD1 agrees at 9 bases. The CDR3 runs 14 residues. Germline V gene sequence: CDR1 MGHDK, CDR2 SYGVNS. J was trimmed by 6 bases and V by 5 bases; bases with no gene match: 7. The CDR3 reads CASSNRGLKDGYTF. CDR3 nucleotide sequence: TGTGCCAGCAGTAACAGGGGGCTAAAGGATGGCTACACCTTC.

Only one count was recorded for this clone. This chain links TRBV11-3 with TRBJ2-3; 8 nucleotides line up with TRBD2. Losses at the gene ends were 5 bases for V and 13 bases for J; bases not matched to a gene: 11. The CDR3 is made up of 13 amino acids. Germline CDR1 and CDR2: SGHNT and YENEEA. The DNA of the CDR3 is TGTGCCAGCAGCATCCGCGGGGGGCCCACTAAGTATTTT. Translated: CASSIRGGPTKYF.

J is TRBJ1-1 and V is TRBV5-1, with TRBD1 matching 7 bases. Germline CDR1 is SGHRS and CDR2 is YFSETQ. J gave up 0 bases and V 4 bases, and 6 bases lay outside the gene matches. The CDR3 runs 15 residues. DNA of the CDR3: TGCGCCAGCAGCCAAGACAGGGTCATGAACACTGAAGCTTTCTTT. It is translated as CASSQDRVMNTEAFF.

V usage is TRBV15 and J usage is TRBJ2-5, with 7 bases that match TRBD1. The CDR3 extends over 14 amino acids. The germline gives CDR1 LNHNV, CDR2 YYDKDF (reference sequence). Germline trimming cut 8 bases from V and 2 bases from J; bases unmatched to any gene: 8. CDR3 region: CATQKGTVQETQYF. The CDR3 DNA reads TGTGCCACCCAGAAAGGGACAGTTCAAGAGACCCAGTACTTC. The full variable domain, with the rest looked up from reference TRBV15 and TRBJ2-5, is DAMVIQNPRYQVTQFGKPVTLSCSQTLNHNVMYWYQQKSSQAPKLLFHYYDKDFNNEADTPDNFQSRRPNTSFCFLDIRSPGLGDTAMYLCATQKGTVQETQYFGPGTRLLVL.

The rearrangement joins TRBV5-5 to TRBJ1-1; D uncertain. The germline V and J ends were trimmed by 4 bases and 8 bases, with 9 bases remaining between them. CDR1 SGHKS and CDR2 YYEKEE come from the germline V gene (reference sequence). This CDR3 spans 11 amino acids. The CDR3 here is CASSHIGEAFF. DNA for the CDR3: TGTGCCAGCAGCCATATCGGGGAAGCTTTCTTT.

This sequence joins TRBV4-1 and TRBJ2-3; no reliable D call. V was pared by 0 bases and J by 0 bases, with 7 bases between. Germline assignment: CDR1 MGHRA and CDR2 YSYEKL. The CDR3 consists of 15 residues. The CDR3 region is CASSQDGHSTDTQYF. The DNA for the CDR3 is TGCGCCAGCAGCCAAGATGGGCACAGCACAGATACGCAGTATTTT.

This chain uses TRBV12-3 or TRBV12-4 with TRBJ1-1; D uncertain. Trimming removed 7 bases from V and 2 bases from J, with 11 bases in between. The CDR3 contains 13 residues. CDR3 protein: CASNPTDNTEAFF. CDR3 in DNA: TGTGCCAGCAACCCGACGGATAACACTGAAGCTTTCTTT.

The J gene is TRBJ2-1, the V gene TRBV7-3; D is tentatively TRBD1 or TRBD2 (5 bases each). V lost 5 bases and J 0 bases, leaving 8 bases between the germline ends. The CDR3 contains 14 residues. Germline loops: CDR1 SGHTA, CDR2 FQGTGA. The CDR3 region is CASSRDLSYNEQFF. The CDR3 region has the DNA TGTGCCAGCAGCCGGGACCTCTCCTACAATGAGCAGTTCTTC.

This clone was recorded once. The gene calls are TRBV5-4 and TRBJ2-5; D might be TRBD2 (6 bases). The V and J ends lost 4 bases and 5 bases respectively, with 27 bases between them. The CDR3 contains 18 residues. From germline, CDR1 is SGHNT and CDR2 YYREEE (reference sequence). The CDR3 bases are TGTGCCAGCAGCGTGGATCCAAATTCGGAGGGCTGGCTGGAGACCCAGTACTTC. This codes for CASSVDPNSEGWLETQYF.

The chain combines TRBV11-1 with TRBJ2-7; the D is unclear. V was trimmed by 5 bases and J by 1 base, leaving 15 bases between them. Germline values: CDR1 SGHAT, CDR2 FQDESV (reference sequence). The CDR3 length is 15 residues. The CDR3 DNA is TGTGCCAGCAGCCCCAGGCACGGAGCGTCCTACGAGCAGTACTTC. This encodes CASSPRHGASYEQYF.

This chain connects TRBV6-6 to TRBJ2-7; D gene ambiguous. V dropped 5 bases and J dropped 5 bases, with 10 bases sitting between them. The CDR3 has 12 amino acids. The germline CDR1 and CDR2 sequences are MNHNY and SVGAGI (reference sequence). CDR3: CASSRGHDEQYF. The CDR3, as DNA: TGTGCCAGCAGTCGCGGTCATGACGAGCAGTACTTC.

The rearrangement joins TRBV3-1 (or the pseudogene TRBV3-2) to TRBJ1-6, with a tentative D call TRBD1 (5 bases). V was pared by 4 bases and J by 10 bases, with 14 bases between. Germline CDR1 reads LGHDT; CDR2 reads YNNKEL (reference sequence). This CDR3 spans 14 amino acids. The CDR3 region is CASSPGQGWSPLHF. Written as DNA, the CDR3 is TGTGCCAGCAGCCCCGGACAAGGGTGGTCACCCCTCCACTTT.

This chain joins TRBV14 and TRBJ2-3, with a possible D match to TRBD2 (7 bases). Germline loops: CDR1 SGHDN, CDR2 FVKESK. V gave up 4 bases and J gave up 0 bases, with 14 bases separating them. The CDR3 has 16 amino acids. This CDR3 reads CASSRMRGGSTDTQYF. CDR3 nucleotides: TGTGCCAGCAGCCGTATGAGGGGGGGCAGCACAGATACGCAGTATTTT.

V gene TRBV7-2 combines with J gene TRBJ1-1; weak D call: TRBD1 (6 bases). Germline V gives CDR1 SGHTA, CDR2 FQGNSA. The CDR3 covers 15 residues. Deletions cut 5 bases from V and 9 bases from J, with 22 bases between. The CDR3 DNA is TGTGCCAGCAGCCCCCGATTCGGGACATCGTTAAAAGCTTTCTTT. It specifies CASSPRFGTSLKAFF.

The genes are TRBV18 and TRBJ2-5, with a tentative D call TRBD2 (5 bases). V gave up 3 bases and J gave up 2 bases, with 10 bases separating them. The CDR3 sequence is 14 residues long. Germline CDR1 reads KGHSH; CDR2 reads LQKENI. CDR3 in DNA: TGTGCCAGCTCACCCTTGAGCGGTCAAGAGACCCAGTACTTC. Amino acids: CASSPLSGQETQYF.

This clone was observed a few times. The chain recombines TRBV19 with TRBJ1-5; TRBD1 aligns across 7 bases. V lost 3 bases to trimming and J lost 6 bases; unmatched junction nucleotides: 5. This CDR3 is 14 amino acids long. Germline V gene lookup returns CDR1 LNHDA and CDR2 SQIVND (reference sequence). CDR3 residues: CASSIPTGFQPQHF. The CDR3, as DNA: TGTGCCAGTAGTATCCCGACAGGGTTTCAGCCCCAGCATTTT.

The V gene is TRBV13, the J gene TRBJ2-7; TRBD2 is a possible D gene (5 bases). V was pared by 2 bases and J by 6 bases, with 23 bases between. This CDR3 has 17 amino acids. The germline V gene has CDR1 PRHDT and CDR2 FYEKMQ (reference sequence). The CDR3 sequence: CASSLFGSDLRSGEQYF. The DNA for the CDR3 is TGTGCCAGCAGCTTATTTGGTAGCGACCTTAGGTCTGGCGAGCAGTACTTC.